These 12 T cell receptor beta chains came from one sample sequenced in a study of blood T cell repertoires in COVID-19. Profiled with immunoSEQ multiplex PCR; TCRdb holds only in-frame clones, not every one. The sample consists of 250,000 to 350,000 clones, more than 70% of them appearing once. Sequencing input: PBMCs or T cells enriched from blood (not recorded which). The receptors here all came from a woman between 55 and 75 years old in a cohort exposed to, infected with or recovered from COVID-19 (not recorded which).

CDR3: CASRGQGLNEQFF. Written as DNA, the CDR3 is TGCGCCAGCAGGGGACAGGGCCTCAATGAGCAGTTCTTC. The gene calls are TRBV5-1 and TRBJ2-1; TRBD1 matches 9 bases. Trimming removed 5 bases from V and 6 bases from J; junction bases left unmatched: 3. This CDR3 region has 13 residues. CDR1 SGHRS and CDR2 YFSETQ come from the germline V gene.

This chain links TRBV20-1 with TRBJ1-2; TRBD1 matches 7 bases. Trimming removed 3 bases from V and 7 bases from J; junction bases left unmatched: 17. Per germline, CDR1 DFQATT and CDR2 SNEGSKA (reference sequence). This CDR3 has 16 amino acids. The CDR3 loop is CSASRGGGEFGGGYTF. The CDR3 DNA reads TGCAGTGCTAGTCGAGGAGGGGGCGAATTTGGTGGTGGCTACACCTTC.

Here the CDR3 DNA reads TGCGCCAGCAGCCAATCAACAGGGGGCGGGGGGGAGCTGTTTTTT. It translates to CASSQSTGGGGELFF. The chain employs TRBV4-3 and TRBJ2-2; 9 positions agree with TRBD1. Trimming removed 2 bases from V and 8 bases from J; junction bases left unmatched: 6. The germline CDR1 and CDR2 sequences are LGHNA and YSLEER. CDR3 size: 15 residues.

This clone appeared a single time. The J gene is TRBJ2-5, the V gene TRBV2; 9 bases are shared with TRBD1. The CDR3 has 13 residues. The V gene's germline CDR1 is SNHLY and CDR2 FYNNEI. V shed 7 bases and J 4 bases; nucleotides not matched to a gene: 4. The CDR3 DNA reads as TGTGCCAGCAACAGGGGGCGCGGAGAGACCCAGTACTTC. Translation: CASNRGRGETQYF.

This sequence joins TRBV2 and TRBJ1-3; D might be TRBD1 (6 bases). The CDR3 extends over 15 amino acids. V lost 8 bases and J lost 0, with 14 bases in between. Germline V gene sequence: CDR1 SNHLY, CDR2 FYNNEI. CDR3: CASPPGQNSGNTIYF. The CDR3 DNA reads TGTGCCAGCCCCCCTGGACAGAACTCTGGAAACACCATATATTTT.

This clone was seen only once. CDR3 sequence: CASTPGQGTEAFF. CDR3 nucleotide sequence: TGTGCCAGCACACCCGGACAGGGTACTGAAGCTTTCTTT. The V gene is TRBV6-5, the J gene TRBJ1-1, with 8 bases fitting TRBD1. Per germline, CDR1 MNHEY and CDR2 SVGAGI. This CDR3 is 13 amino acids long. V lost 7 bases to trimming and J lost 5 bases; unmatched junction nucleotides: 6.

The V and J genes are TRBV28 and TRBJ2-7, with D tentatively TRBD2 (6 bases). Germline lookup yields CDR1 MDHEN and CDR2 SYDVKM. CDR3 length: 15 residues. The ends were cut back, 5 bases at V and 4 bases at J, with 18 bases in the middle. In DNA form, the CDR3 reads TGTGCCAGCAGTCTTCCGACGACTAGTCAATACGAGCAGTACTTC. This encodes CASSLPTTSQYEQYF.

Of note for this clone: Different DNA sequences within this sample yield the same CDR3. The rearrangement links TRBV28 to TRBJ1-2, with 8 nucleotides matching TRBD1. Trimming took 5 bases from V and 4 from J; bases not matched to a gene: 3. The CDR3 sequence is 13 residues long. CDR1 MDHEN and CDR2 SYDVKM come from the germline V gene. The CDR3 loop reads CASSPGQGYGYTF. The CDR3, as DNA: TGTGCCAGCAGTCCCGGACAGGGCTATGGCTACACCTTC.

Here the CDR3 reads CASAPWSASTDTQYF. CDR3 DNA: TGTGCCAGTGCACCTTGGAGCGCCAGCACAGATACGCAGTATTTT. J is TRBJ2-3 and V is TRBV19; D remains ambiguous. The length of the CDR3 is 15 residues. Germline values: CDR1 LNHDA, CDR2 SQIVND (reference sequence). V was clipped by 8 bases and J by 0 bases, with 15 bases between them.

The gene calls are TRBV6-2 or TRBV6-3 and TRBJ2-7, with a tentative D call TRBD2 (5 bases). CDR1 MNHEY and CDR2 SVGEGT come from the germline V gene. Trimming shortened V by 3 bases and J by 1 base, and 13 bases separated the two germline ends. This CDR3 is built from 15 residues. As DNA, the CDR3 is TGTGCCAGCAGTTATGCCGCAGGAGGTTCCTACGAGCAGTACTTC. It specifies CASSYAAGGSYEQYF.

This chain joins TRBV28 and TRBJ2-7; TRBD1 might be the D (6 bases). The V end was cut by 6 bases, the J end by 3 bases, with 18 bases between. This CDR3 has 15 amino acids. Looked up from germline, CDR1 is MDHEN and CDR2 is SYDVKM. The CDR3 coding sequence is TGTGCCAGCAGACCAGGGGAAGCTTACAACTACGAGCAGTACTTC. Translating it yields CASRPGEAYNYEQYF.

The chain joins TRBV27 to TRBJ2-7, with D perhaps TRBD1 (6 bases). The CDR3 is 15 amino acids. The V end lost 2 bases, the J end lost 3 bases, and 14 bases lay between the germline ends. Germline V gene data show CDR1 as MNHEY and CDR2 as SMNVEV (reference sequence). The CDR3 spells CASSLGTTGSYEQYF. The DNA of the CDR3 is TGTGCCAGCAGTTTAGGGACCACAGGGAGCTACGAGCAGTACTTC.